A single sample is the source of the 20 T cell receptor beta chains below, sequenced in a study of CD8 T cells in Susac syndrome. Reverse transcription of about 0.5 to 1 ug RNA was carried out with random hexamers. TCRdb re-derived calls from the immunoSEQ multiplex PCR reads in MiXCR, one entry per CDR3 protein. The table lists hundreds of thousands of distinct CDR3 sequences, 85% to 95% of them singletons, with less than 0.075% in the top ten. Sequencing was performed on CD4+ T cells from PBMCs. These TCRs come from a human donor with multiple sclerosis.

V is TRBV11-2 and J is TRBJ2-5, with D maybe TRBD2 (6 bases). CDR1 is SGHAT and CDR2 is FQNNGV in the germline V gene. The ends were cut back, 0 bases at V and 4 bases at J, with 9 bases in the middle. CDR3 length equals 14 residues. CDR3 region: CASSLDRLGETQYF. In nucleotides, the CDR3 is TGTGCCAGCAGCTTAGATCGACTAGGAGAGACCCAGTACTTC.

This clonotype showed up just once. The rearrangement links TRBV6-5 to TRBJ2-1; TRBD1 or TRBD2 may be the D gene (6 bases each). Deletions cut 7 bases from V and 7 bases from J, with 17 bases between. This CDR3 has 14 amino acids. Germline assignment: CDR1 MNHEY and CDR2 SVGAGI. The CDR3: CASTPSGAGNEQFF. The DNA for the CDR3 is TGTGCCAGCACTCCCTCAGGGGCGGGGAATGAGCAGTTCTTC.

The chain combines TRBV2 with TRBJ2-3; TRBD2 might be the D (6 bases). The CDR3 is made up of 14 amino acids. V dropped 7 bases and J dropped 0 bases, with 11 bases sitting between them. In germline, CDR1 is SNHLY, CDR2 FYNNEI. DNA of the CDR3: TGTGCCAGCATGGGCGGGATCAGCACAGATACGCAGTATTTT. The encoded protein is CASMGGISTDTQYF.

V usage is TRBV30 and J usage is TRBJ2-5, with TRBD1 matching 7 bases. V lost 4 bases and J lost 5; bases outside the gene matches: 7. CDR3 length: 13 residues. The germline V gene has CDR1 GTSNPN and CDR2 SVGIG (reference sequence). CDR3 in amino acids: CAWMRRGLETQYF. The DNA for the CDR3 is TGTGCCTGGATGCGTAGGGGGCTGGAGACCCAGTACTTC.

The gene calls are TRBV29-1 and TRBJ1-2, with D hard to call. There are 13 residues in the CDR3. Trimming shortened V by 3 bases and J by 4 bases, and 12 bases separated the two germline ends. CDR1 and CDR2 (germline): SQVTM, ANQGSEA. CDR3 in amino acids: CSVDRSGGYGYTF. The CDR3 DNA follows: TGCAGCGTTGATCGATCCGGTGGCTATGGCTACACCTTC.

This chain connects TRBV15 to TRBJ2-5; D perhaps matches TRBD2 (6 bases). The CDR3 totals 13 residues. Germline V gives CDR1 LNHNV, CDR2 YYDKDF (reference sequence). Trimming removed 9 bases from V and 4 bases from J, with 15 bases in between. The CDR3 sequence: CATRGPGGETQYF. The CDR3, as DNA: TGTGCCACTCGGGGACCCGGGGGAGAGACCCAGTACTTC. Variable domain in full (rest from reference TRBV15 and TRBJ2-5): DAMVIQNPRYQVTQFGKPVTLSCSQTLNHNVMYWYQQKSSQAPKLLFHYYDKDFNNEADTPDNFQSRRPNTSFCFLDIRSPGLGDTAMYLCATRGPGGETQYFGPGTRLLVL.

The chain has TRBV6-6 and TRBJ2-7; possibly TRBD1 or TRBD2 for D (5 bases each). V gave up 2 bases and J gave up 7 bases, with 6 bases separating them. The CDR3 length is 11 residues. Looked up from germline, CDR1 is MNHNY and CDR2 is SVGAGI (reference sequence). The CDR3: CASSYGTEQYV. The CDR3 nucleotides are TGTGCCAGCAGTTACGGGACGGAGCAGTACGTC.

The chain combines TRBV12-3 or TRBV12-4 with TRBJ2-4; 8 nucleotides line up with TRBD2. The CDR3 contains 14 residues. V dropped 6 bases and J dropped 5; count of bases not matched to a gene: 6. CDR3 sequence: CASSRAGVENIQYF. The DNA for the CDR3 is TGTGCCAGCAGCCGAGCGGGAGTTGAAAACATTCAGTACTTC.

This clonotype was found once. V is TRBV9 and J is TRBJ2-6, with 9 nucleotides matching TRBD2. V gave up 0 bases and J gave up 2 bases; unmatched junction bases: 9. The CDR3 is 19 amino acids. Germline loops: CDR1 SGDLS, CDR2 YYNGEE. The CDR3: CASSVAGLAGRTGANVLTF. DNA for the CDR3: TGTGCCAGCAGCGTAGCGGGGCTAGCGGGAAGAACTGGGGCCAACGTCCTGACTTTC.

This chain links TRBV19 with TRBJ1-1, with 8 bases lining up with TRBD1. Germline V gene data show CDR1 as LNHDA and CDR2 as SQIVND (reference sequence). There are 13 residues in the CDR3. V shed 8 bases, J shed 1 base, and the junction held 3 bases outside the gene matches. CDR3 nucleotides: TGTGCCAGTTCCGACAGGGGGAACACTGAAGCTTTCTTT. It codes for CASSDRGNTEAFF.

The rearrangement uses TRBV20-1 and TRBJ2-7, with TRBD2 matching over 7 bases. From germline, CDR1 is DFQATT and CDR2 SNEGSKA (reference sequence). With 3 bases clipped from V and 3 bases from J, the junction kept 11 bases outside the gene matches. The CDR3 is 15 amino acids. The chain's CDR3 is CSASVAGEDYYEQYV. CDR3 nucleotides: TGCAGTGCTAGTGTTGCGGGAGAGGACTACTACGAGCAGTACGTC.

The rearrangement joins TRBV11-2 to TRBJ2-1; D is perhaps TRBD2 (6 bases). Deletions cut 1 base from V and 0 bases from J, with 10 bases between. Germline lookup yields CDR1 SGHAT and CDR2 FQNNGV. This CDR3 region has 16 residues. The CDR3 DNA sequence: TGTGCCAGCAGCTTAGTGGGGGGAAACTCCTACAATGAGCAGTTCTTC. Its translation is CASSLVGGNSYNEQFF.

The CDR3 nucleotides are TGTGCTAGTGGTTTGGTGCTGGGACTACCGTACCAAGAGACCCAGTACTTC. This codes for CASGLVLGLPYQETQYF. The chain has TRBV12-5 and TRBJ2-5, with 7 bases matching TRBD2. CDR3 length equals 17 residues. CDR1 is LGHNT, CDR2 FRNRAP, per germline. V lost 0 bases to trimming and J lost 0 bases; unmatched junction nucleotides: 7.

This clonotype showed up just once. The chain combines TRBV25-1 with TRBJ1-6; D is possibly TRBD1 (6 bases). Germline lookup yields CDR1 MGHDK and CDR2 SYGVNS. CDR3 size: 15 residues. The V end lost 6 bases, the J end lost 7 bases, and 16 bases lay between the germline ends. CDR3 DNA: TGTGCCAGCAGCGTCCTCACCGGACAGAATTCACCCCTCCACTTT. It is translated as CASSVLTGQNSPLHF.

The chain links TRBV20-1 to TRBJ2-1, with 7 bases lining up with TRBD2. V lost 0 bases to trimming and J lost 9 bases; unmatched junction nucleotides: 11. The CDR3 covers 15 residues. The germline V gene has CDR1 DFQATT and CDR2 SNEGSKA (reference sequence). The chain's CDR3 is CSARELREYNGEQFF. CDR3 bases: TGCAGTGCTAGAGAGTTGCGGGAGTACAACGGTGAGCAGTTCTTC.

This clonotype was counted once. DNA for the CDR3: TGTGCCACTGGAGGGACAGGCGGGCAGCCCCAGCATTTT. Translated, it gives CATGGTGGQPQHF. The chain uses TRBV19 and TRBJ1-5; TRBD1 agrees at 8 bases. This CDR3 spans 13 amino acids. The J segment lost 7 bases and the V segment lost 10 bases, leaving 9 bases of the junction unmatched. Looked up from germline, CDR1 is LNHDA and CDR2 is SQIVND (reference sequence).

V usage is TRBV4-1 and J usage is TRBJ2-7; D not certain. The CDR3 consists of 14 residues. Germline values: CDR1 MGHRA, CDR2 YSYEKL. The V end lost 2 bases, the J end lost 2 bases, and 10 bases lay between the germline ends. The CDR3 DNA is TGCGCCAGCAGCCAATCTGGAAAACCCTACGAGCAGTACTTC. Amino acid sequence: CASSQSGKPYEQYF.

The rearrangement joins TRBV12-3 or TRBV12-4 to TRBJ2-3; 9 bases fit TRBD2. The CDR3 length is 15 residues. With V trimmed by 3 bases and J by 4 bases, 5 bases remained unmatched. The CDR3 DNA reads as TGTGCCAGCAGTTTTGGCGGGAGGGGGGCAGATACGCAGTATTTT. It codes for CASSFGGRGADTQYF.

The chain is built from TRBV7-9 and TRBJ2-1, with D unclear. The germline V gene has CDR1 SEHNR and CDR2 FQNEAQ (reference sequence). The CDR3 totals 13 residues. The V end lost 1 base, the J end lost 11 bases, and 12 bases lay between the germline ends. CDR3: CASSLDELGKQFF. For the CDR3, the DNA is TGTGCCAGCAGCTTAGACGAGTTAGGGAAGCAGTTCTTC. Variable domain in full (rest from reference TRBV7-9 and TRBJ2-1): DTGVSQNPRHKITKRGQNVTFRCDPISEHNRLYWYRQTLGQGPEFLTYFQNEAQLEKSRLLSDRFSAERPKGSFSTLEIQRTEQGDSAMYLCASSLDELGKQFFGPGTRLTVL.

The CDR3 nucleotides read TGTGCCAGCGCGACAGGGTTGAACACTGAAGCTTTCTTT. Translating it yields CASATGLNTEAFF. This chain links TRBV11-2 with TRBJ1-1; 7 bases line up with TRBD1. Germline V CDR1 and CDR2: SGHAT, FQNNGV. The length of the CDR3 is 13 residues. Losses at the gene ends were 8 bases for V and 0 bases for J; bases not matched to a gene: 3.